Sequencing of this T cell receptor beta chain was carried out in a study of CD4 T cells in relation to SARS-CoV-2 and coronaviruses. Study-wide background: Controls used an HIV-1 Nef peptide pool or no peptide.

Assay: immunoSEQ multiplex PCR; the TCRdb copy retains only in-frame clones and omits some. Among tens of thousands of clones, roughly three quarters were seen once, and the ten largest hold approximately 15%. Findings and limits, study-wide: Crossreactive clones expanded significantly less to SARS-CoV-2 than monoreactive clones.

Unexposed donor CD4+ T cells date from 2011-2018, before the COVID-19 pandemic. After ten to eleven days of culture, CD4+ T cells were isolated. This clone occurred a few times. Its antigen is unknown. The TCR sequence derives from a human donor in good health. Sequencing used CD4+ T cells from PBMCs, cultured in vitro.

As DNA, the CDR3 is TGTGCCACTATACAAGGGATGGTAGAGACCCAGTACTTC. Residues: CATIQGMVETQYF. The J gene is TRBJ2-5, the V gene TRBV24-1; D remains unclear. The CDR3 consists of 13 residues. Germline V gives CDR1 KGHDR, CDR2 SFDVKD. Trimming removed 10 bases at V and 4 bases at J, with 15 bases between.